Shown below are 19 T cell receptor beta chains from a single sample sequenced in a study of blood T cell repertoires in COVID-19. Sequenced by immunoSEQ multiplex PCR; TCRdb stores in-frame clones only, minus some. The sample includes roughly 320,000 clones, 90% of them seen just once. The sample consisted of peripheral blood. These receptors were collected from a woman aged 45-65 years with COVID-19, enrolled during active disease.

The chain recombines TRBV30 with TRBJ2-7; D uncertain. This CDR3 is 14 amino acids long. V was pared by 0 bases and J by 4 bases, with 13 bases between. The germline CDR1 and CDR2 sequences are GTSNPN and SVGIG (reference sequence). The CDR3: CAWSVRPKTYEQYF. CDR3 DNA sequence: TGTGCCTGGAGTGTACGCCCGAAGACATACGAGCAGTACTTC.

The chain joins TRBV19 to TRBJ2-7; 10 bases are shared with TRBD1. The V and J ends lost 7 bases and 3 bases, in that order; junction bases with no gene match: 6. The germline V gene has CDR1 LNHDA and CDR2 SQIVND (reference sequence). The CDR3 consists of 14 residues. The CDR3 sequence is CASKPGTGVYEQYF. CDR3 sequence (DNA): TGTGCCAGTAAACCCGGGACAGGGGTCTACGAGCAGTACTTC.

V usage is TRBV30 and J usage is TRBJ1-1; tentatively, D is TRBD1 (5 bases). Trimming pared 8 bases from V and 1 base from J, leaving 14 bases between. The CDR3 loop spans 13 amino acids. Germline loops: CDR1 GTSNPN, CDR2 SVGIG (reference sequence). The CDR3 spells CARDTTGNTEAFF. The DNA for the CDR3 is TGTGCCCGGGATACAACAGGGAACACTGAAGCTTTCTTT.

The CDR3 reads CSVFRQGTKNIQYF. CDR3 nucleotide sequence: TGCAGCGTCTTTAGACAGGGCACCAAAAACATTCAGTACTTC. The V call is TRBV29-1, the J call TRBJ2-4; TRBD1 aligns across 7 bases. Germline CDR1 reads SQVTM; CDR2 reads ANQGSEA. J was trimmed by 2 bases and V by 6 bases; bases with no gene match: 7. The CDR3 has 14 amino acids.

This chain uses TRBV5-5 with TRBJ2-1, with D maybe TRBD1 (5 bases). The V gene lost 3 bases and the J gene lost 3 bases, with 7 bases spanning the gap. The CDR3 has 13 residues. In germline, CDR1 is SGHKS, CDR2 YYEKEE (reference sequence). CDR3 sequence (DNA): TGTGCCAGCAGCTATACAGGCTACAATGAGCAGTTCTTC. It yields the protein CASSYTGYNEQFF.

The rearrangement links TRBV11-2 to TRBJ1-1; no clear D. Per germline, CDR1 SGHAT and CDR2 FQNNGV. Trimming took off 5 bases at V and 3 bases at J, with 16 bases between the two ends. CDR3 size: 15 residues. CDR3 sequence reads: CASSPQRGWDTEAFF. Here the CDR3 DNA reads TGTGCCAGCAGCCCGCAGCGGGGATGGGACACTGAAGCTTTCTTT.

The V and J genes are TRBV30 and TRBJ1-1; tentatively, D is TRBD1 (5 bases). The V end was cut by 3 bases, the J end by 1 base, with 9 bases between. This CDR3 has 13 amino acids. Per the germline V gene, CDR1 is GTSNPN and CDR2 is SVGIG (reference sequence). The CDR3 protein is CAWRYRWNTEAFF. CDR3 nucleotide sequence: TGTGCCTGGAGGTACAGGTGGAACACTGAAGCTTTCTTT.

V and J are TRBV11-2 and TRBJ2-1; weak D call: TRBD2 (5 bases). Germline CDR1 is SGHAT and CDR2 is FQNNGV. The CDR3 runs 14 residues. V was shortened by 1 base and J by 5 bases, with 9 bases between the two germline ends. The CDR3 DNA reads TGTGCCAGCAGCTTAGTACTAGAAGACAATGAGCAGTTCTTC. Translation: CASSLVLEDNEQFF.

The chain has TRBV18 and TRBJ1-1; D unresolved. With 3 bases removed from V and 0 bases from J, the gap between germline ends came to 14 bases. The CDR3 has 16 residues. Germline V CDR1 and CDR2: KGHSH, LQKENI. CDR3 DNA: TGTGCCAGCTCACCGCTGTGGAGGAGAGTGAACACTGAAGCTTTCTTT. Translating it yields CASSPLWRRVNTEAFF.

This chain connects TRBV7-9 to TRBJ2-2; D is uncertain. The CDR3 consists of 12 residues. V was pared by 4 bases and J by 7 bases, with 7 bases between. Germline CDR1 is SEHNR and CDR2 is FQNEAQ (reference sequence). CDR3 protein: CASSSSFGELFF. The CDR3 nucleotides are TGTGCCAGCAGCTCCTCCTTCGGGGAGCTGTTTTTT.

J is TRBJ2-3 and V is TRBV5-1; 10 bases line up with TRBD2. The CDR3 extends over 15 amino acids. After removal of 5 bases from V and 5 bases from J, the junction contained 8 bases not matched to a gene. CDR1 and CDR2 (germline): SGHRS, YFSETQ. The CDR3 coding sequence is TGCGCCAGCAGGCTAGCGGGAGCACGGGTAGATACGCAGTATTTT. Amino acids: CASRLAGARVDTQYF.

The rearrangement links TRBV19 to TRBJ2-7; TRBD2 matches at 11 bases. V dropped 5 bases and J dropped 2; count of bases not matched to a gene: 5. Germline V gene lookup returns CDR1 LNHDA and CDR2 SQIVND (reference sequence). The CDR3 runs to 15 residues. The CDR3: CASSSGTSGTYEQYF. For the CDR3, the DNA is TGTGCCAGTAGTTCCGGGACTAGCGGAACCTACGAGCAGTACTTC.

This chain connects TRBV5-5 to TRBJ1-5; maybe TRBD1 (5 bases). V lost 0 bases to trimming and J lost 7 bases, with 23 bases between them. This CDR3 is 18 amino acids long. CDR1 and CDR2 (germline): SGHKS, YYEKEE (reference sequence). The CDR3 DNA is TGTGCCAGCAGCTTGGCCCTAGGGGATAGGGCAAGGCGGCAGCCCCAGCATTTT. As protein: CASSLALGDRARRQPQHF.

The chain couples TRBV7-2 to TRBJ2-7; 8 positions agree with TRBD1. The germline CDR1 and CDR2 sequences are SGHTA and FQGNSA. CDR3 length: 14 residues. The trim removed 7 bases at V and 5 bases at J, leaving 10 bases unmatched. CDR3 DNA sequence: TGTGCCAGCATCCCTTGGACAGGGAGCGACGAGCAGTACTTC. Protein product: CASIPWTGSDEQYF.

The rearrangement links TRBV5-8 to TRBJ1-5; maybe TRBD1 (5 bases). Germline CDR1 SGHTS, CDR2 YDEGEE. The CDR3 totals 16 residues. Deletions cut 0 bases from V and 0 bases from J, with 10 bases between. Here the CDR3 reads CASSLGSGISNQPQHF. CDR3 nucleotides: TGTGCCAGCAGCTTGGGATCAGGGATTAGCAATCAGCCCCAGCATTTT.

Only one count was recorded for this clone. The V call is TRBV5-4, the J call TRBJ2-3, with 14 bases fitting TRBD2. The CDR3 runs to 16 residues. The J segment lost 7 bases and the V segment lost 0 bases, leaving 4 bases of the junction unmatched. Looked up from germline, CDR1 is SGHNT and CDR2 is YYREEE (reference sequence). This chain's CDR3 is CASSLGGTSGSYTQYF. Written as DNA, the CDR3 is TGTGCCAGCAGCTTGGGGGGGACTAGCGGGAGTTATACGCAGTATTTT.

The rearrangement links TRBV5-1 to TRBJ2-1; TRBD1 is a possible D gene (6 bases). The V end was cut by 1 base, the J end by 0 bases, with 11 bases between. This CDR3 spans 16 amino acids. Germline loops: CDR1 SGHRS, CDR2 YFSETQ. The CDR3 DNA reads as TGCGCCAGCAGCTTGTCTACAGGGAGCTCCTACAATGAGCAGTTCTTC. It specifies CASSLSTGSSYNEQFF.

The CDR3 DNA reads TGTGCCTGGAACCGGGGGCAAGAGACCCAGTACTTC. Its protein product is CAWNRGQETQYF. The chain is built from TRBV30 and TRBJ2-5, with D tentatively TRBD2 (6 bases). The V and J ends lost 4 bases and 2 bases respectively, with 8 bases between them. Looked up from germline, CDR1 is GTSNPN and CDR2 is SVGIG (reference sequence). The CDR3 totals 12 residues.

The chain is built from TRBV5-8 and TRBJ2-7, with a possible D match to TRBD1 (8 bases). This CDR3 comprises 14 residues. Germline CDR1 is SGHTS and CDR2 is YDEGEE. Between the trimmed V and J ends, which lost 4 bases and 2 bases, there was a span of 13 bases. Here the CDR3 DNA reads TGTGCCAGCAGCCGGACAGGGAGGGCCTACGAGCAGTACTTC. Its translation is CASSRTGRAYEQYF.